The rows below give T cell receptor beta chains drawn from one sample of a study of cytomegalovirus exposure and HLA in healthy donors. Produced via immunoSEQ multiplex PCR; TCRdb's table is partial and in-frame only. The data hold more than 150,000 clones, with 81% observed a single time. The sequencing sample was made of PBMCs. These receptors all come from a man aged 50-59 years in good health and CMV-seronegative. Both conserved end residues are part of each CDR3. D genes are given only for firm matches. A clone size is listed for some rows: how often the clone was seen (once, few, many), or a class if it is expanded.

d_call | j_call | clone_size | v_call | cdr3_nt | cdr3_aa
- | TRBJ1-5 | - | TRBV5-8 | TGTGCCAGCACCCGGGATCAGCCCCAGCATTTT | CASTRDQPQHF
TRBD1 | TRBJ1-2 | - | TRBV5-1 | TGCGCCAGCAGCTTGATCGGGCAGGGGGCCGATGGCTACACCTTC | CASSLIGQGADGYTF
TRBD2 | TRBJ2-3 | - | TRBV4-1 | TGCGCCAGCAGCCCGGCGGGGGGGGATACGCAGTATTTT | CASSPAGGDTQYF
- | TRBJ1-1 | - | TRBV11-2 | TGTGCCAGCAGCTTGACAGGAGACATGAACACTGAAGCTTTCTTT | CASSLTGDMNTEAFF
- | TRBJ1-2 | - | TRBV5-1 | TGCGCCAGCTCCAGACAGCTAAACTATGGCTACACCTTC | CASSRQLNYGYTF
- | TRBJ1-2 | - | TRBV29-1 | TGCAGCGCTACCGACAGGACCAACTATGGCTACACCTTC | CSATDRTNYGYTF
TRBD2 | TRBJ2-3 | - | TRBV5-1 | TGCGCCAGCAGCCCCATAGCGGGGGCCAGCACAGATACGCAGTATTTT | CASSPIAGASTDTQYF
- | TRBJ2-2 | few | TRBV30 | TGTGCCTGGGGAGGCGCGGGGGAGCTGTTTTTT | CAWGGAGELFF
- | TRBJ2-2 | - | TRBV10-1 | TGCGCCAGCAGTGTGAACACGAACACCGGGGAGCTGTTTTTT | CASSVNTNTGELFF
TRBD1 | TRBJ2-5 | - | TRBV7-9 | TGTGCCAGCAGCCAGACAGGGTCCCCAGAGACCCAGTACTTC | CASSQTGSPETQYF
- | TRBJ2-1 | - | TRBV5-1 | TGCGCCAGCAGTAGAGGGTCCGGCGATGAGCAGTTCTTC | CASSRGSGDEQFF
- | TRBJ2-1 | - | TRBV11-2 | TGTGCCAGCAGCTTAGAGGGGCCAGGTGACAATGAGCAGTTCTTC | CASSLEGPGDNEQFF
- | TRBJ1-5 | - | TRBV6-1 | TGTGCCAGCACCAAAAGGCAGGGCGGCTTTGAGCCCCAGCATTTT | CASTKRQGGFEPQHF
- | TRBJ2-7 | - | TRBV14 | TGTGCCAGCAGCCAAGGAAGGGGGGGGAGATTTTACGAGCAGTACTTC | CASSQGRGGRFYEQYF
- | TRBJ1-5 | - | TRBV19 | TGTGCCAGTAGTATCACAGGGAAGGTACGGCCCCAGCATTTT | CASSITGKVRPQHF
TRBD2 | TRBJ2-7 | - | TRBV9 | TGTGCCAGCAGCGCCTCGTCTGCGGGGGGATATTCCTACGAGCAGTACTTC | CASSASSAGGYSYEQYF
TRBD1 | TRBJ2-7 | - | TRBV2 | TGTGCCAGCTGGATCGGGACAGGGGCTTCCGAGCAGTACTTC | CASWIGTGASEQYF
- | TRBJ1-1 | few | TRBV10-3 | TGTGCCATCAGTGAGTTGCAGAAGAACACTGAAGCTTTCTTT | CAISELQKNTEAFF
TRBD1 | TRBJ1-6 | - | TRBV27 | TGTGCCAGCAGTTACGGGACAGGGGGCGCTTCACCCCTCCACTTT | CASSYGTGGASPLHF
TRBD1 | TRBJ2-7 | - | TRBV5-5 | TGTGCCAGCAGCCTGGACAGGGCCCACGAGCAGTACTTC | CASSLDRAHEQYF
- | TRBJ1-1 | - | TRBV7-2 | TGTGCCAGCAGCTTAAGGGGTATCGGCACTGAAGCTTTCTTT | CASSLRGIGTEAFF
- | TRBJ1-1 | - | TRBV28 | TGTGCCAGCAGTGGCCCGGGAGATTCAAGCACTGAAGCTTTCTTT | CASSGPGDSSTEAFF
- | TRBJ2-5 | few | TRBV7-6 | TGTGCCAGCAGCTTAGGACGGTGGGGCGAGACCCAGTACTTC | CASSLGRWGETQYF
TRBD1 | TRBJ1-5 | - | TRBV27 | TGTGCCAGCAGTTTAACCGGACAGGGAAATCAGCCCCAGCATTTT | CASSLTGQGNQPQHF
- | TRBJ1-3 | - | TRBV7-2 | TGTGCCAGCAGCTTTGGGGCTTATAGCGGAAACACCATATATTTT | CASSFGAYSGNTIYF
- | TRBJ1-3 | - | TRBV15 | TGCGCCACCAGCAGAGTCGGGGGGCTTGTTGGAAACACCATATATTTT | CATSRVGGLVGNTIYF
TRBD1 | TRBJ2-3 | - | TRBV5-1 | TGCGCCAGCAGCTATGGGACAGGGCGGAAAGATACGCAGTATTTT | CASSYGTGRKDTQYF
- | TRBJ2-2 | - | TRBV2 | TGTGCCAGCAGTGTGAGGGGGGGCGTCGGGGAGCTGTTTTTT | CASSVRGGVGELFF
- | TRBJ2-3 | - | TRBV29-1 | TGCAGCGTTGAAGGGGGGGTTGGGACAGAGGCAGATACGCAGTATTTT | CSVEGGVGTEADTQYF
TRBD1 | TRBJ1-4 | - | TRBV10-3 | TGTGCCATCAGTGAAAATCCAGGGGGCGCGTACGAAAAACTGTTTTTT | CAISENPGGAYEKLFF
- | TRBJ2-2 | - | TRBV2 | TGTGCCAGCAAAAATTTCGGGGGTGCTAACACCGGGGAGCTGTTTTTT | CASKNFGGANTGELFF